The next 31 T cell receptor beta chains were all read from a single sample in a study of blood T cells in healthy people across ages. Alongside a J-beta primer mix, a sample-barcoded 5' primer served in a second PCR lasting roughly 6 to 12 cycles. TCRdb ran MiXCR on the 5' RACE reads and lists one entry per CDR3 protein. This sample carries approximately 1.5 million distinct CDR3 sequences, roughly 43% of them seen once, and the ten largest clones take approximately 4.1%. Sequences were obtained from blood. The receptors shown here come from a woman younger than 35 in good health.

The rearrangement uses TRBV27 and TRBJ2-1; D may be TRBD1 (6 bases). The CDR3 length is 16 residues. CDR1 is MNHEY and CDR2 is SMNVEV in the germline V gene (reference sequence). Trimming left V 1 base short and J 3 bases short, with 13 bases between. CDR3 protein: CASSLLSGEGYNEQFF. The CDR3 coding sequence is TGTGCCAGCAGTTTATTATCAGGGGAAGGCTACAATGAGCAGTTCTTC.

V is TRBV7-6 and J is TRBJ2-1; 11 positions match TRBD2. This CDR3 has 15 residues. After removal of 2 bases from V and 11 bases from J, the junction contained 8 bases not matched to a gene. From germline, CDR1 is SGHVS and CDR2 FNYEAQ. In nucleotides, the CDR3 is TGTGCCAGCAGCTTAAAACTAGCGGGAGATGATAAGCAGTTCTTC. Translating it yields CASSLKLAGDDKQFF.

The chain is built from TRBV6-5 and TRBJ2-3, with D perhaps matching TRBD2 (5 bases). Per germline, CDR1 MNHEY and CDR2 SVGAGI. The CDR3 has 15 residues. V shed 0 bases and J shed 2 bases, with 9 bases lying between them. The CDR3 sequence: CASSYSPGLTDTQYF. CDR3 DNA sequence: TGTGCCAGCAGTTACTCTCCCGGACTCACAGATACGCAGTATTTT.

The chain recombines TRBV4-1 with TRBJ2-7; 13 nucleotides agree with TRBD2. Unmatched junction bases numbered 7, after V lost 4 bases and J lost 4 bases. Looked up from germline, CDR1 is MGHRA and CDR2 is YSYEKL. The CDR3 has 16 residues. The CDR3 loop is CASSLAGTSGVYEQYF. DNA of the CDR3: TGCGCCAGCAGCCTTGCGGGGACTAGCGGGGTGTACGAGCAGTACTTC.

The CDR3 region is CASSPRGRDNEQFF. CDR3 nucleotides: TGTGCCAGCAGCCCGAGGGGCCGCGACAATGAGCAGTTCTTC. The chain uses TRBV7-2 and TRBJ2-1; D is possibly TRBD1 or TRBD2 (5 bases each). The length of the CDR3 is 14 residues. Germline loops: CDR1 SGHTA, CDR2 FQGNSA. Deletions cut 5 bases from V and 5 bases from J, with 13 bases between. The full variable domain, its missing parts supplied by reference TRBV7-2 and TRBJ2-1, is GAGVSQSPSNKVTEKGKDVELRCDPISGHTALYWYRQSLGQGLEFLIYFQGNSAPDKSGLPSDRFSAERTGGSVSTLTIQRTQQEDSAVYLCASSPRGRDNEQFFGPGTRLTVL.

The table lists this clonotype with a few counts. V and J are TRBV5-1 and TRBJ1-4; D is uncertain. In germline, CDR1 is SGHRS, CDR2 YFSETQ. Trimming cost V 4 bases and J 3 bases, with 10 bases left between them. The CDR3 spans 14 residues. For the CDR3, the DNA is TGCGCCAGCAGCGGGCAGGCCTCTAATGAAAAACTGTTTTTT. This sequence encodes CASSGQASNEKLFF.

V usage is TRBV11-2 and J usage is TRBJ2-3; 9 bases match TRBD1. Germline V lookup: CDR1 SGHAT, CDR2 FQNNGV. This CDR3 has 18 amino acids. The V and J ends lost 7 bases and 6 bases, in that order; junction bases with no gene match: 20. CDR3 DNA: TGTGCCAGCAACTCCACCACCCTCCGGACAGGGGATTTTGATACGCAGTATTTT. Protein: CASNSTTLRTGDFDTQYF.

Remarks on this clonotype: The CDR3 does not end in the conserved phenylalanine or tryptophan, so this is likely a read error. The chain joins TRBV27 to TRBJ2-1; D gene uncertain. The DNA end is a closer match to TRBJ2-7, so the J assignment may be wrong. Germline V gene lookup returns CDR1 MNHEY and CDR2 SMNVEV (reference sequence). The CDR3 length is 15 residues. For the CDR3, the DNA is TGTGCCAGCAGTCCAAGGCAGGAAAATTACAATGAGCAGTACTAC. It is translated as CASSPRQENYNEQYY.

This clonotype was found a few times. As DNA, the CDR3 is TGCAGTGCTAGAGTCCCAGCAGACAGGGGATTCTATGGCTACACCTTC. It encodes CSARVPADRGFYGYTF. The rearrangement uses TRBV20-1 and TRBJ1-2; 8 bases map to TRBD1. The CDR3 runs 16 residues. CDR1 is DFQATT and CDR2 is SNEGSKA in the germline V gene (reference sequence). V gave up 1 base and J gave up 4 bases; unmatched junction bases: 11.

The rearrangement uses TRBV29-1 and TRBJ1-2; D ambiguous. Germline loops: CDR1 SQVTM, CDR2 ANQGSEA. V shed 7 bases and J shed 5 bases, with 11 bases lying between them. This CDR3 is 11 amino acids long. The CDR3 nucleotides are TGCAGCGCCCGGGCGGTATATGGCTACACCTTC. This translates into CSARAVYGYTF.

The J gene is TRBJ2-1, the V gene TRBV12-3 or TRBV12-4; 9 nucleotides agree with TRBD2. The V segment lost 4 bases and the J segment 5 bases; nucleotides outside the gene matches: 3. This CDR3 contains 14 residues. The CDR3 coding sequence is TGTGCCAGCAGTTGGACTAGCGCCCACAATGAGCAGTTCTTC. The encoded protein is CASSWTSAHNEQFF.

The chain links TRBV10-3 to TRBJ1-3; D remains unclear. Trimming took 8 bases from V and 8 from J, leaving 16 bases between them. The CDR3 spans 13 residues. Germline lookup yields CDR1 ENHRY and CDR2 SYGVKD. CDR3 nucleotides: TGTGCCATCCGGACGAACCCGGAATACACCATATATTTT. Protein sequence: CAIRTNPEYTIYF.

CDR3 in amino acids: CASRTTGGWGNSPLHF. The CDR3 nucleotides read TGTGCCAGCAGAACGACAGGGGGCTGGGGTAATTCACCCCTCCACTTT. The rearrangement links TRBV6-1 to TRBJ1-6; 10 nucleotides match TRBD1. Germline V gene sequence: CDR1 MNHNS, CDR2 SASEGT. The length of the CDR3 is 16 residues. The trim removed 6 bases at V and 6 bases at J, leaving 8 bases unmatched.

This clonotype was seen a few times. The V gene is TRBV29-1, the J gene TRBJ2-4; tentatively, D is TRBD2 (5 bases). V gave up 4 bases and J gave up 4 bases, with 17 bases separating them. This CDR3 comprises 15 residues. Germline loops: CDR1 SQVTM, CDR2 ANQGSEA. CDR3 coding DNA: TGCAGCGTTGCCCGCGGGTCAACAGATAAAAACATTCAGTACTTC. Its translation: CSVARGSTDKNIQYF.

A remark on this clonotype: A much larger clone differs by one base, so this may be a read error. The V gene is TRBV20-1, the J gene TRBJ1-2, with a weak D call TRBD1 (5 bases). Looked up from germline, CDR1 is DFQATT and CDR2 is SNEGSKA (reference sequence). The CDR3 has 15 residues. The V gene lost 3 bases and the J gene lost 7 bases, with 21 bases spanning the gap. The chain's CDR3 is CSARPPGPEDCGYTF. The DNA of the CDR3 is TGCAGTGCTAGGCCACCGGGACCCGAGGACTGTGGCTACACCTTC.

This clonotype was counted only a few times. This chain connects TRBV25-1 to TRBJ2-3, with 9 bases aligning to TRBD2. There are 14 residues in the CDR3. Per the germline V gene, CDR1 is MGHDK and CDR2 is SYGVNS. Trimming cost V 10 bases and J 4 bases; bases outside gene matches: 9. CDR3 sequence reads: CATSLAGGADTQYF. The CDR3 DNA reads as TGTGCCACATCCCTTGCGGGAGGGGCAGATACGCAGTATTTT.

This clonotype was recorded a few times. The chain carries TRBV4-3 and TRBJ1-1; weak D call: TRBD1 (5 bases). There are 16 residues in the CDR3. From germline, CDR1 is LGHNA and CDR2 YSLEER. Trimming left V 0 bases short and J 6 bases short, with 17 bases between. The CDR3 sequence is CASSQEFGLPGPEAFF. For the CDR3, the DNA is TGCGCCAGCAGCCAAGAGTTTGGCCTCCCAGGGCCTGAAGCTTTCTTT.

This clonotype was seen ten or more times. The rearrangement links TRBV10-3 to TRBJ2-7; D gene ambiguous. The ends were cut back, 3 bases at V and 1 base at J, with 10 bases in the middle. Germline lookup yields CDR1 ENHRY and CDR2 SYGVKD. The CDR3 consists of 14 residues. The CDR3 DNA follows: TGTGCCATCAGTGAACAAGATTCTTCCTACGAGCAGTACTTC. This sequence encodes CAISEQDSSYEQYF.

This clonotype was counted ten times or more. V is TRBV27 and J is TRBJ1-1; 9 bases are a match to TRBD1. Germline loops: CDR1 MNHEY, CDR2 SMNVEV (reference sequence). The CDR3 spans 14 residues. V lost 4 bases to trimming and J lost 1 base; unmatched junction nucleotides: 1. The CDR3 DNA follows: TGTGCCAGCAGTTGGACAGGGGCGAACACTGAAGCTTTCTTT. Protein: CASSWTGANTEAFF.

V and J are TRBV4-3 and TRBJ1-1, with no clear D. The CDR3 extends over 16 amino acids. The germline V and J ends were trimmed by 0 bases and 0 bases, with 11 bases remaining between them. In germline, CDR1 is LGHNA, CDR2 YSLEER. CDR3 sequence (DNA): TGCGCCAGCAGCCAAGATTTCGAGAGTGTGAACACTGAAGCTTTCTTT. It specifies CASSQDFESVNTEAFF.

This chain uses TRBV7-9 with TRBJ1-4; maybe TRBD1 (5 bases). Germline CDR1 is SEHNR and CDR2 is FQNEAQ (reference sequence). CDR3 length: 14 amino acids. Trimming cost V 4 bases and J 4 bases, with 10 bases left between them. The CDR3 coding sequence is TGTGCCAGCAGCTATAGGGGTGATAATGAAAAACTGTTTTTT. Translating it yields CASSYRGDNEKLFF.

This clonotype was picked up a small number of times. This rearrangement joins TRBV7-2 to TRBJ2-7, with D maybe TRBD1 (6 bases). The CDR3 has 16 residues. Germline-derived CDR1 and CDR2 are SGHTA and FQGNSA. Trimming removed 5 bases from V and 2 bases from J, with 19 bases in between. CDR3 DNA sequence: TGTGCCAGCAGCCCACAGGGATTAGCAACCCCCTACGAGCAGTACTTC. This translates into CASSPQGLATPYEQYF. Full variable domain (rest looked up from reference TRBV7-2 and TRBJ2-7): GAGVSQSPSNKVTEKGKDVELRCDPISGHTALYWYRQSLGQGLEFLIYFQGNSAPDKSGLPSDRFSAERTGGSVSTLTIQRTQQEDSAVYLCASSPQGLATPYEQYFGPGTRLTVT.

This clonotype occurred a few times. V is TRBV4-3 and J is TRBJ2-3; D assignment may be TRBD1 or TRBD2 (6 bases each). V was clipped by 0 bases and J by 2 bases, with 15 bases between them. The CDR3 loop spans 17 amino acids. Germline assignment: CDR1 LGHNA and CDR2 YSLEER. Written as DNA, the CDR3 is TGCGCCAGCAGCCAAGATATACGGGGGCCACTCACAGATACGCAGTATTTT. It is translated as CASSQDIRGPLTDTQYF.

The rearrangement uses TRBV12-3 or TRBV12-4 and TRBJ2-5; D not resolved. Between the trimmed V and J ends, which lost 1 base and 0 bases, there was a span of 9 bases. The length of the CDR3 is 15 residues. The CDR3 loop is CASSLVLGHQETQYF. The CDR3 bases are TGTGCCAGCAGTTTAGTTCTTGGCCACCAAGAGACCCAGTACTTC.

In its sample, this clonotype was seen many times. The chain uses TRBV12-3 or TRBV12-4 and TRBJ2-5; 10 nucleotides match TRBD2. The end of the DNA is better explained by TRBJ2-7, so the J call may be wrong. The CDR3 totals 15 residues. Here the CDR3 reads CASSLTLAGASEQYF. The CDR3 DNA sequence: TGTGCCAGCAGCCTCACCCTAGCGGGAGCCAGCGAGCAGTACTTC.

A word on this clonotype: A much larger clone lies one base from this, so it may be a read error. This chain connects TRBV2 to TRBJ1-1, with D unclear. Deletions cut 4 bases from V and 4 bases from J, with 7 bases between. The CDR3 extends over 12 amino acids. The germline gives CDR1 SNHLY, CDR2 FYNNEI. Here the CDR3 reads CASSVGVTEAFF. The CDR3 DNA is TGTGCCAGCAGTGTCGGGGTCACTGAAGCTTTCTTT.

DNA for the CDR3: TGTGCCAGCAGTTTACGAACCGGGACAGGGAGCTCCTACAATGAGCAGTTCTTC. Protein sequence: CASSLRTGTGSSYNEQFF. The chain couples TRBV27 to TRBJ2-1; TRBD1 matches 9 bases. Germline assignment: CDR1 MNHEY and CDR2 SMNVEV (reference sequence). The CDR3 spans 18 residues. The J segment lost 0 bases and the V segment lost 2 bases, leaving 8 bases of the junction unmatched.

Concerning this clonotype: Since a much larger clone is just one base distant, this may be a read error. The chain links TRBV7-6 to TRBJ2-5, with a tentative D call TRBD1 (6 bases). V was clipped by 5 bases and J by 11 bases, with 27 bases between them. The CDR3 is 16 amino acids. Germline V gene lookup returns CDR1 SGHVS and CDR2 FNYEAQ. CDR3 bases: TGTGCCAGCAGCCTTCGAGGCGGGCAGGGGTACAATGAGCAGTACTTC. This gives the protein CASSLRGGQGYNEQYF.

This chain uses TRBV20-1 with TRBJ2-1; TRBD1 matches 10 bases. CDR1 DFQATT and CDR2 SNEGSKA come from the germline V gene (reference sequence). CDR3 length: 18 amino acids. Trimming took 6 bases from V and 0 from J; bases not matched to a gene: 14. The CDR3 DNA reads TGCAGTGCGGCCGGGACAGGGGACGGAGATACCTCCTACAATGAGCAGTTCTTC. Residues: CSAAGTGDGDTSYNEQFF.

In this sample, this clonotype turned up once. The V call is TRBV14, the J call TRBJ1-1; D not certain. The CDR3 runs 14 residues. Trimming took off 1 base at V and 1 base at J, with 7 bases between the two ends. In germline, CDR1 is SGHDN, CDR2 FVKESK. The CDR3 sequence: CASSQVVTNTEAFF. The DNA for the CDR3 is TGTGCCAGCAGCCAAGTAGTTACGAACACTGAAGCTTTCTTT.

This clonotype was counted between two and nine times. The rearrangement joins TRBV7-2 to TRBJ1-5; possibly TRBD1 for D (5 bases). The CDR3 is made up of 15 amino acids. V lost 3 bases to trimming and J lost 7 bases, with 16 bases between them. Germline V gene sequence: CDR1 SGHTA, CDR2 FQGNSA. For the CDR3, the DNA is TGTGCCAGCAGCTTGTTAAGGGGCTCTGGGCAGCCCCAGCATTTT. This codes for CASSLLRGSGQPQHF.